What follows are 30 T cell receptor beta chains derived from one specimen sequenced in a study of T cells expressing NK-cell markers. TCRdb reanalyzed the 5' RACE reads, giving one entry per CDR3 protein sequence and no DNA. Its clone listing holds some 390,000 distinct CDR3 sequences. Source material: blood T cells: a sorted CD56 or NKG2C T cell subset, CD4+ or CD8+ T cells, or bulk PBMC T cells (not recorded which). Every receptor here comes from a woman aged 45-60 years in good health.

The rearrangement uses TRBV12-3 or TRBV12-4 and TRBJ2-1; without DNA, the TCRdb call of TRBD1 cannot be checked. The CDR3 contains 14 residues. CDR3: CASMDGKDYNEQFF.

The chain joins TRBV19 to TRBJ2-3; TCRdb's D call, TRBD2, is unchecked because there is no DNA. Germline loops: CDR1 LNHDA, CDR2 SQIVND (reference sequence). This CDR3 has 16 amino acids. The CDR3 is CASRLTSGGRTDTQYF. The complete variable domain, with remaining parts taken from reference TRBV19 and TRBJ2-3, reads DGGITQSPKYLFRKEGQNVTLSCEQNLNHDAMYWYRQDPGQGLRLIYYSQIVNDFQKGDIAEGYSVSREKKESFPLTVTSAQKNPTAFYLCASRLTSGGRTDTQYFGPGTRLTVL.

CDR3 sequence reads: CASTTGLAGAGELFF. The V gene is TRBV6-2 or TRBV6-3, the J gene TRBJ2-2; without DNA, the TCRdb call of TRBD2 cannot be checked. Germline V lookup: CDR1 MNHEY, CDR2 SVGEGT. The CDR3 consists of 15 residues.

The chain links TRBV2 to TRBJ1-1. CDR1 is SNHLY, CDR2 FYNNEI, per germline. The CDR3 extends over 14 amino acids. CDR3 protein: CASSALLRNTEAFF.

V and J are TRBV6-5 and TRBJ1-1; checking the TCRdb D call of TRBD1 is not possible without DNA. CDR3 size: 16 residues. Germline V gives CDR1 MNHEY, CDR2 SVGAGI. The CDR3 spells CASSYRVQGPYTEAFF.

V is TRBV10-1 and J is TRBJ2-7. Germline V gene data show CDR1 as WNHNN and CDR2 as SYGVQD (reference sequence). This CDR3 spans 14 amino acids. The chain's CDR3 is CASSESGVLYEQYF.

The chain carries TRBV6-6 and TRBJ1-2; the TRBD1 assignment by TCRdb is unverifiable without DNA. The CDR3 totals 15 residues. Germline-derived CDR1 and CDR2 are MNHNY and SVGAGI (reference sequence). The CDR3 loop is CASSSPGQARYGYTF.

The chain combines TRBV10-3 with TRBJ2-3; the TCRdb D gene call, TRBD1, has no DNA to confirm it. This CDR3 has 14 amino acids. The germline CDR1 and CDR2 sequences are ENHRY and SYGVKD. The CDR3 loop is CAISGQGALDTQYF.

This chain joins TRBV10-3 and TRBJ1-3. The CDR3 runs to 15 residues. CDR1 and CDR2 from the germline V gene are ENHRY and SYGVKD. CDR3 region: CAISDGRREGNTIYF.

The chain carries TRBV19 and TRBJ2-1. This CDR3 has 13 amino acids. Germline loops: CDR1 LNHDA, CDR2 SQIVND (reference sequence). CDR3 sequence: CASSIFSSNEQFF.

This chain connects TRBV12-3 or TRBV12-4 to TRBJ1-5; with no DNA, the TCRdb D assignment of TRBD1 cannot be verified. CDR3 length equals 14 residues. The CDR3 sequence: CASRTGTGGQPQHF.

The V and J genes are TRBV7-8 and TRBJ1-2; TCRdb selects TRBD1, and the lack of DNA leaves this call unchecked. The CDR3 covers 15 residues. The germline V gene has CDR1 SGHVS and CDR2 FQNEAQ. CDR3 sequence: CASSLLLTGNYGYTF.

The chain carries TRBV10-3 and TRBJ2-3. CDR3 length: 13 amino acids. From germline, CDR1 is ENHRY and CDR2 SYGVKD. The CDR3 region is CAISESGSDTQYF.

This chain links TRBV28 with TRBJ1-3. Germline CDR1 is MDHEN and CDR2 is SYDVKM. The CDR3 has 17 amino acids. This CDR3 is CASSAGGATGSGNTIYF.

The chain combines TRBV5-4 with TRBJ2-3; TCRdb's D gene call, TRBD2, goes unchecked for lack of DNA. Germline CDR1 and CDR2: SGHNT and YYREEE (reference sequence). The CDR3 runs to 16 residues. CDR3 sequence: CASSLGFSRDTDTQYF.

The chain couples TRBV3-1 to TRBJ1-5; TCRdb picks TRBD1, but there is no DNA to check that call. CDR1 is LGHDT and CDR2 is YNNKEL in the germline V gene (reference sequence). The CDR3 is 15 residues long. The CDR3 is CASSQEGKRGAPQHF.

The rearrangement links TRBV7-2 to TRBJ1-4. The CDR3 runs to 15 residues. CDR1 and CDR2 (germline): SGHTA, FQGNSA. This chain's CDR3 is CASSLAPMAGEKLFF.

This chain connects TRBV12-3 or TRBV12-4 to TRBJ1-4. This CDR3 comprises 14 residues. The chain's CDR3 is CASSSQGGEEKLFF.

The chain carries TRBV12-3 or TRBV12-4 and TRBJ2-1; absent DNA, TCRdb's TRBD2 call cannot be checked. There are 13 residues in the CDR3. CDR3 in amino acids: CASSPSTSVEQFF.

This chain connects TRBV29-1 to TRBJ2-1; TCRdb designates TRBD2, a call that cannot be tested without DNA. The V gene's germline CDR1 is SQVTM and CDR2 ANQGSEA. This CDR3 has 16 residues. This chain's CDR3 is CSVEVGLAGVLNEQFF.

The chain's CDR3 is CASSLRDIEQFF. This chain joins TRBV28 and TRBJ2-1; with no DNA, the TCRdb D assignment of TRBD1 cannot be verified. Germline assignment: CDR1 MDHEN and CDR2 SYDVKM. The CDR3 totals 12 residues.

The chain couples TRBV29-1 to TRBJ1-6. The CDR3 is 13 amino acids. CDR1 SQVTM and CDR2 ANQGSEA come from the germline V gene. CDR3 loop: CSALTENNSPLHF.

The chain uses TRBV20-1 and TRBJ2-7; as DNA is missing, the TRBD1 call by TCRdb cannot be tested. This CDR3 has 14 amino acids. Germline CDR1 and CDR2: DFQATT and SNEGSKA (reference sequence). This CDR3 is CSARDRLVGREQYF.

The CDR3 loop reads CAWMGGGEKLFF. The chain couples TRBV30 to TRBJ1-4. In germline, CDR1 is GTSNPN, CDR2 SVGIG (reference sequence). The CDR3 consists of 12 residues.

The V and J genes are TRBV14 and TRBJ1-1; absent DNA, TCRdb's TRBD1 call cannot be checked. Germline V gene sequence: CDR1 SGHDN, CDR2 FVKESK. There are 16 residues in the CDR3. The CDR3 reads CASSQDEVPGNTEAFF.

The chain has TRBV24-1 and TRBJ2-3; TCRdb's D call, TRBD2, is unchecked because there is no DNA. The CDR3 spans 15 residues. Germline V gene lookup returns CDR1 KGHDR and CDR2 SFDVKD. CDR3 in amino acids: CATISRRALTDTQYF.

This chain uses TRBV20-1 with TRBJ2-5; without DNA, the TCRdb call of TRBD1 cannot be checked. Germline V gene data show CDR1 as DFQATT and CDR2 as SNEGSKA (reference sequence). The CDR3 runs to 14 residues. This CDR3 is CSANDDGARETQYF.

This rearrangement joins TRBV18 to TRBJ1-1; the TCRdb D gene call, TRBD1, has no DNA to confirm it. Germline V gene sequence: CDR1 KGHSH, CDR2 LQKENI. This CDR3 has 15 residues. The CDR3 region is CASSPQQGFGTEAFF.

V and J are TRBV20-1 and TRBJ1-1; the TRBD1 assignment by TCRdb is unverifiable without DNA. The CDR3 is 15 amino acids. The germline CDR1 and CDR2 sequences are DFQATT and SNEGSKA (reference sequence). The CDR3 spells CSAIRDTRMNTEAFF.

The chain combines TRBV5-1 with TRBJ2-7; lacking DNA, the TRBD2 call made by TCRdb goes unchecked. The CDR3 contains 15 residues. Germline values: CDR1 SGHRS, CDR2 YFSETQ. The CDR3 protein is CASSLWDYASYEQYF.